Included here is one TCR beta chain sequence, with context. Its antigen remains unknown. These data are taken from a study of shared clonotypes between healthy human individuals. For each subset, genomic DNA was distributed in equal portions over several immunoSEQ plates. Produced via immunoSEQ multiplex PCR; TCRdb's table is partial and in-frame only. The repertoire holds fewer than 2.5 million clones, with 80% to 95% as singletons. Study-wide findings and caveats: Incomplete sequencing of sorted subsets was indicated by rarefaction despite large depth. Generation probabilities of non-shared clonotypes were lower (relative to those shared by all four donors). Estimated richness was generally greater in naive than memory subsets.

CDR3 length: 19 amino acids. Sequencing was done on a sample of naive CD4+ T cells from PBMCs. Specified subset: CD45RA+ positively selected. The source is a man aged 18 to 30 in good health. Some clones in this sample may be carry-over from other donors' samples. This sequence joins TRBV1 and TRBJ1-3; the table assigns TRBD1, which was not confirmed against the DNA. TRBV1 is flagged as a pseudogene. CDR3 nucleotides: TGCACCAGCAGCCTAAGAAAGCGGGACAGGGGTAGTTTTGGAAACACCATATATTTT. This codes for CTSSLRKRDRGSFGNTIYF.